The T cell receptor beta chain under discussion was sequenced for a study of shared clonotypes between healthy human individuals. The study's findings and limits: Non-shared clonotypes had lower generation probabilities than those shared by all four donors.

Unmatched junction bases numbered 11, after V lost 4 bases and J lost 5 bases. Germline values: CDR1 SGDLS, CDR2 YYNGEE. This CDR3 comprises 16 residues. This clone was seen a single time. Its antigen is as yet unknown. Sequencing was performed with immunoSEQ multiplex PCR; in TCRdb, only in-frame clones are kept and a portion is missing. The repertoire has roughly 1,600,000 clones, 97% to 99% of them found once; the top ten carry 0.3% to 0.45%. Sample: naive CD4+ T cells sorted from blood. This sample's subset: CD45RA+ positively selected. This clonotype was sampled from a man under 40 in good health. The V and J genes are TRBV9 and TRBJ2-3; TRBD1 agrees at 9 bases. The CDR3 here is CASSPNRGQGEDTQYF. CDR3 DNA sequence: TGTGCCAGCAGCCCCAACCGGGGACAGGGAGAAGATACGCAGTATTTT.